A single sample is the source of the 21 T cell receptor beta chains below, sequenced in a study of CD8 T cells in Susac syndrome. When the RNA was reverse transcribed, random hexamers were used with an input of roughly 0.45 to 1 ug. Each CDR3 protein is one row after TCRdb ran MiXCR on the immunoSEQ multiplex PCR reads. The sample includes over 80,000 distinct CDR3 sequences, approximately 92% of them seen just once. Source material: CD8+ T cells from PBMCs. These receptors all stem from a human donor in good health.

The chain combines TRBV12-3 or TRBV12-4 with TRBJ2-1, with 16 nucleotides matching TRBD2. After removal of 6 bases from V and 5 bases from J, the junction contained 7 bases not matched to a gene. The CDR3 length is 17 residues. This chain's CDR3 is CASSQGTSGGVHNEQFF. DNA of the CDR3: TGTGCCAGCAGCCAAGGGACTAGCGGGGGGGTCCACAATGAGCAGTTCTTC.

V gene TRBV5-1 combines with J gene TRBJ2-1; 16 nucleotides line up with TRBD2. Germline CDR1 reads SGHRS; CDR2 reads YFSETQ. The junction had 12 bases not matched to a gene; V was cut back by 5 bases and J by 7 bases. CDR3 length: 18 residues. The DNA of the CDR3 is TGCGCCAGCAGGTTTGGGACTAGCGGGGGGGCCAGGGAGAATGAGCAGTTCTTC. Its protein is CASRFGTSGGARENEQFF.

The V gene is TRBV9, the J gene TRBJ2-7, with D perhaps TRBD2 (6 bases). Looked up from germline, CDR1 is SGDLS and CDR2 is YYNGEE. V was cut by 2 bases and J by 0 bases, with 9 bases left in between. The CDR3 runs 14 residues. The CDR3 nucleotides are TGTGCCAGCAGCGTGAGCGGGCACTCCTACGAGCAGTACTTC. It is translated as CASSVSGHSYEQYF. Full variable domain (missing parts from reference TRBV9 and TRBJ2-7): DSGVTQTPKHLITATGQRVTLRCSPRSGDLSVYWYQQSLDQGLQFLIQYYNGEERAKGNILERFSAQQFPDLHSELNLSSLELGDSALYFCASSVSGHSYEQYFGPGTRLTVT.

V usage is TRBV11-2 and J usage is TRBJ2-7; tentative D call: TRBD2 (6 bases). CDR1 is SGHAT and CDR2 is FQNNGV in the germline V gene. V shed 7 bases and J shed 3 bases, with 10 bases lying between them. The CDR3 covers 12 residues. In nucleotides, the CDR3 is TGTGCCAGCACCGTCGGGGGCTACGAGCAGTACTTC. This sequence encodes CASTVGGYEQYF.

This sequence joins TRBV6-1 and TRBJ1-5; 8 nucleotides align to TRBD1. Trimming removed 2 bases from V and 4 bases from J; junction bases left unmatched: 7. Germline-derived CDR1 and CDR2 are MNHNS and SASEGT. This CDR3 has 16 residues. This CDR3 is CASSEWGTGINQPQHF. DNA for the CDR3: TGTGCCAGCAGTGAATGGGGGACAGGCATTAATCAGCCCCAGCATTTT.

This chain links TRBV7-9 with TRBJ2-7; D gene ambiguous. Germline CDR1 is SEHNR and CDR2 is FQNEAQ (reference sequence). The CDR3 runs 13 residues. Deletions cut 2 bases from V and 6 bases from J, with 11 bases between. The CDR3 is CASSLPPAREQYF. The CDR3 DNA follows: TGTGCCAGCAGCTTACCGCCAGCACGCGAGCAGTACTTC. The variable domain in full, with the rest retrieved from reference TRBV7-9 and TRBJ2-7, is DTGVSQNPRHKITKRGQNVTFRCDPISEHNRLYWYRQTLGQGPEFLTYFQNEAQLEKSRLLSDRFSAERPKGSFSTLEIQRTEQGDSAMYLCASSLPPAREQYFGPGTRLTVT.

This clonotype occurred once. This chain uses TRBV5-8 with TRBJ2-4, with 7 bases matching TRBD2. Germline loops: CDR1 SGHTS, CDR2 YDEGEE. V lost 7 bases and J lost 1; bases outside the gene matches: 5. The CDR3 length is 14 residues. The CDR3 DNA reads TGTGCCAGCCGGGGGGTGGAGGCCAAAAACATTCAGTACTTC. Its protein product is CASRGVEAKNIQYF.

This chain joins TRBV13 and TRBJ2-7; 7 bases match TRBD1. The trim removed 4 bases at V and 2 bases at J, leaving 5 bases unmatched. The germline V gene has CDR1 PRHDT and CDR2 FYEKMQ (reference sequence). The CDR3 has 14 residues. CDR3 loop: CASSSGTAAYEQYF. Written as DNA, the CDR3 is TGTGCCAGCAGCTCCGGGACAGCGGCCTACGAGCAGTACTTC.

In DNA form, the CDR3 reads TGTGCCAGTAGTATAGATCATAACACCGGGGAGCTGTTTTTT. Translating it yields CASSIDHNTGELFF. This sequence joins TRBV19 and TRBJ2-2; D is undetermined. V lost 0 bases to trimming and J lost 2 bases, with 4 bases between them. Germline CDR1 is LNHDA and CDR2 is SQIVND (reference sequence). The CDR3 length is 14 residues.

V gene TRBV12-3 or TRBV12-4 combines with J gene TRBJ2-7; TRBD2 matches 8 bases. The J segment lost 1 base and the V segment lost 3 bases, leaving 2 bases of the junction unmatched. The CDR3 is 14 residues long. In DNA, the CDR3 is TGTGCCAGCAGTTTCGCGGGGGGATCCTACGAGCAGTACTTC. Its protein product is CASSFAGGSYEQYF.

This chain joins TRBV5-6 and TRBJ1-1, with 8 bases matching TRBD1. Germline V CDR1 and CDR2: SGHDT, YYEEEE. Trimming took 4 bases from V and 0 from J; bases not matched to a gene: 8. The length of the CDR3 is 16 residues. The CDR3 DNA follows: TGTGCCAGCAGCCCACCGACAGGGGCATTGAACACTGAAGCTTTCTTT. Amino acids: CASSPPTGALNTEAFF.

The chain couples TRBV27 to TRBJ1-1; tentatively, D is TRBD1 (5 bases). Trimming removed 2 bases from V and 5 bases from J, with 12 bases in between. Per germline, CDR1 MNHEY and CDR2 SMNVEV (reference sequence). CDR3 length: 14 residues. This CDR3 is CASSLNPGGTEAFF. DNA for the CDR3: TGTGCCAGCAGTTTAAACCCGGGGGGTACTGAAGCTTTCTTT.

The chain links TRBV30 to TRBJ2-7; TRBD1 aligns across 7 bases. CDR3 length: 12 amino acids. The germline CDR1 and CDR2 sequences are GTSNPN and SVGIG (reference sequence). The trim removed 8 bases at V and 1 base at J, leaving 5 bases unmatched. In DNA form, the CDR3 reads TGTGCCGCCCCGGGACAGTCCTACGAGCAGTACTTC. Protein: CAAPGQSYEQYF.

This rearrangement joins TRBV7-8 to TRBJ1-2, with 7 bases identical to TRBD1. The germline CDR1 and CDR2 sequences are SGHVS and FQNEAQ. CDR3 length: 12 amino acids. The junction had 4 bases not matched to a gene; V was cut back by 5 bases and J by 7 bases. In nucleotides, the CDR3 is TGTGCCAGCAGCCCGGGACAGACTGGCTACACCTTC. Translating it yields CASSPGQTGYTF.

The rearrangement links TRBV24-1 to TRBJ2-3; D gene unclear. V lost 3 bases to trimming and J lost 0 bases, with 12 bases between them. The CDR3 has 16 residues. The germline V gene encodes CDR1 KGHDR and CDR2 SFDVKD. The CDR3 sequence is CATSDPLRASTDTQYF. In DNA form, the CDR3 reads TGTGCCACCAGTGATCCCCTCCGTGCGAGCACAGATACGCAGTATTTT.

This chain links TRBV12-3 or TRBV12-4 with TRBJ2-3; possible D gene TRBD1, 6 bases. This CDR3 comprises 14 residues. Trimming removed 5 bases at V and 2 bases at J, with 11 bases between. The CDR3 DNA follows: TGTGCCAGCAGTACGACAGGCGCCACAGATACGCAGTATTTT. This encodes CASSTTGATDTQYF.

The J gene is TRBJ1-5, the V gene TRBV24-1; no clear D. With 8 bases removed from V and 2 bases from J, the gap between germline ends came to 15 bases. The CDR3 length is 15 residues. Germline CDR1 is KGHDR and CDR2 is SFDVKD. The CDR3 region has the DNA TGTGCCACCACCAATAGGAAAACAGGCAATCAGCCCCAGCATTTT. It is translated as CATTNRKTGNQPQHF.

The chain links TRBV6-1 to TRBJ2-3; 7 bases are shared with TRBD1. This CDR3 has 15 residues. CDR1 and CDR2 from the germline V gene are MNHNS and SASEGT. V lost 2 bases and J lost 0; bases outside the gene matches: 2. Here the CDR3 reads CASSEWTGSTDTQYF. The CDR3 region has the DNA TGTGCCAGCAGTGAATGGACAGGCAGCACAGATACGCAGTATTTT.

V gene TRBV29-1 combines with J gene TRBJ1-1, with D unclear. V was cut by 8 bases and J by 1 base, with 14 bases left in between. Germline-derived CDR1 and CDR2 are SQVTM and ANQGSEA. The length of the CDR3 is 13 residues. The CDR3 is CSLKSGGNTEAFF. The CDR3 region has the DNA TGCAGCCTTAAGAGCGGAGGGAACACTGAAGCTTTCTTT.

This chain connects TRBV6-6 to TRBJ2-3; D is unresolved. With 8 bases removed from V and 1 base from J, the gap between germline ends came to 7 bases. This CDR3 region has 12 residues. CDR1 and CDR2 from the germline V gene are MNHNY and SVGAGI (reference sequence). CDR3 sequence: CASGVGTDTQYF. CDR3 coding DNA: TGTGCCAGCGGGGTGGGCACAGATACGCAGTATTTT.

V and J are TRBV30 and TRBJ2-1; D remains unclear. V lost 3 bases to trimming and J lost 15 bases, with 9 bases between them. Germline V gene data show CDR1 as GTSNPN and CDR2 as SVGIG (reference sequence). The CDR3 spans 9 residues. This CDR3 reads CAWSPPTFF. CDR3 nucleotides: TGTGCCTGGAGCCCGCCGACGTTCTTC.